Shown below are 5 T cell receptor beta chains from a single sample sequenced in a study of cytomegalovirus exposure and HLA in healthy donors. Using immunoSEQ multiplex PCR, the repertoire was profiled, and TCRdb retains in-frame clones only, with some absent. Among roughly 59,000 clones listed, around 92% were seen once. Source material: PBMCs. All receptors derive from a man between 18 and 35 years old in good health and CMV-seropositive.

J is TRBJ2-1 and V is TRBV11-1, with TRBD2 as a possible D gene (6 bases). The V end lost 2 bases, the J end lost 1 base, and 9 bases lay between the germline ends. In germline, CDR1 is SGHAT, CDR2 FQDESV (reference sequence). The CDR3 contains 15 residues. CDR3 nucleotide sequence: TGTGCCAGCAGCTTACGGAGCGGGTCCTACAATGAGCAGTTCTTC. Encoded protein: CASSLRSGSYNEQFF.

The chain is built from TRBV7-6 and TRBJ1-4; D ambiguous. CDR3 length: 14 residues. CDR1 is SGHVS, CDR2 FNYEAQ, per germline. With 2 bases removed from V and 5 bases from J, the gap between germline ends came to 9 bases. CDR3 protein: CASSLFSGNEKLFF. CDR3 sequence (DNA): TGTGCCAGCAGCTTATTTTCCGGGAATGAAAAACTGTTTTTT.

The chain carries TRBV7-9 and TRBJ2-5; 13 nucleotides agree with TRBD2. Unmatched junction bases numbered 8, after V lost 3 bases and J lost 4 bases. The CDR3 has 17 amino acids. From germline, CDR1 is SEHNR and CDR2 FQNEAQ (reference sequence). CDR3 protein: CASSFSVGLAGVETQYF. For the CDR3, the DNA is TGTGCCAGCAGCTTCTCTGTCGGACTAGCGGGAGTAGAGACCCAGTACTTC.

The V gene is TRBV25-1, the J gene TRBJ2-3; the D gene is possibly TRBD2 (6 bases). Per germline, CDR1 MGHDK and CDR2 SYGVNS. This CDR3 is built from 16 residues. The V end was cut by 5 bases, the J end by 0 bases, with 15 bases between. The chain's CDR3 is CASSPYGDLSTDTQYF. As DNA, the CDR3 is TGTGCCAGCAGTCCCTATGGGGACTTGAGCACAGATACGCAGTATTTT.

The chain employs TRBV6-1 and TRBJ1-1, with no clear D. CDR1 and CDR2 (germline): MNHNS, SASEGT. The CDR3 contains 13 residues. With 1 base removed from V and 0 bases from J, the gap between germline ends came to 3 bases. In nucleotides, the CDR3 is TGTGCCAGCAGTGAAGACATGAACACTGAAGCTTTCTTT. Its protein is CASSEDMNTEAFF.